Described below is a single T cell receptor (beta chain) sequence and its context. What it binds is unknown. One junction end disagrees with the germline gene, perhaps due to a read error. The source of the sample is a study of CD8+ T cells in alopecia areata. Study in general: Tofacitinib administration persisted for 6 to 18 months, succeeded by 6 months off drug. Study-wide results and caveats: Clonality in lesional scalp, especially alopecia totalis/universalis, exceeded that of normal scalp. Clarity of TCR sharing across patients fell short of that in mice, possibly HLA-related.

Following RNA extraction, reverse transcription yielded cDNA that acted as the sequencing template. Sequencing was performed with immunoSEQ multiplex PCR; in TCRdb, only in-frame clones are kept and a portion is missing. The data hold 150,000 or so clones, with 85% to 90% observed a single time. In germline, CDR1 is SSHAT, CDR2 FNYEAQ (reference sequence). CDR3 size: 18 residues. This sequence originates from a human donor with alopecia areata. The sample consisted of CD8+ T cells sorted from blood, taken at week 0. The V and J genes are TRBV7-7 and TRBJ2-6; the match to TRBD1 covers 10 bases. The CDR3 spells CASSLGPGTGVGANVLTF. In nucleotides, the CDR3 is TGTGCTAGCAGCTTAGGTCCCGGGACAGGGGTTGGGGCCAACGTCCTGACTTTC.